This is a list of T cell receptor beta chains from one sample in a study of prognosis after radiotherapy for stage I lung cancer. TCRdb redid the calling of the multiplex PCR reads with MiXCR, one entry per CDR3 protein. Among 15,000 or so distinct CDR3 sequences listed, 43% were seen once. The sample consisted of PBMCs, taken before or after stereotactic body radiation therapy (not recorded which). All receptors derive from a donor aged 50 or older with non-small cell lung cancer. Each CDR3 is given with its conserved first and last residue. A D gene is named only where the DNA matches it firmly. Size is stated for part of the rows, as once, few or many counts, or as a class when the clone is expanded.

d_call j_call v_call clone_size cdr3_aa cdr3_nt
- TRBJ1-1 TRBV5-6 - CASSPPVRTGEAFF TGTGCCAGCAGCCCCCCCGTTCGGACCGGTGAAGCTTTCTTT
- TRBJ1-5 TRBV11-2 - CASSLIHQSAPAF TGTGCCAGCAGCTTAATCCATCAATCAGCCCCGGCATTT
- TRBJ1-1 TRBV5-1 - CASSLGSGLAEAFF TGCGCCAGCAGCTTGGGTTCAGGGTTGGCTGAAGCTTTCTTT
- TRBJ2-3 TRBV12-3/TRBV12-4 - CASSRGQSTDTQYF TGTGCCAGCAGTCGCGGACAGAGCACAGATACGCAGTATTTT
- TRBJ1-3 TRBV5-1 - CASSRGDPSSGNTIYF TGCGCCAGCAGTCGCGGGGACCCGAGCTCTGGAAACACCATATATTTT
- TRBJ2-7 TRBV6-1 medium-sized CASSELGGQQYF TGTGCCAGCAGTGAATTGGGGGGGCAGCAGTACTTC
TRBD1 TRBJ2-7 TRBV11-3 - CASSTPGQSSYEQYF TGTGCCAGCAGCACACCGGGACAGAGCTCCTATGAGCAGTACTTC
TRBD2 TRBJ2-3 TRBV10-3 many CAISRTSGTDTQYF TGTGCCATCAGCCGGACTAGCGGCACAGATACGCAGTATTTT
- TRBJ1-2 TRBV7-9 medium-sized CASSSLGSPQYGYTF TGTGCCAGCAGCTCCTTGGGGAGTCCGCAATATGGCTACACCTTC
- TRBJ1-5 TRBV5-5 many CASSLEGKGQPQHF TGTGCCAGCAGCTTGGAGGGGAAAGGCCAGCCCCAGCATTTT
- TRBJ2-2 TRBV6-2/TRBV6-3 - CASSPTGAGGELFF TGTGCCAGCAGCCCCACGGGGGCCGGCGGGGAGCTGTTTTTT
- TRBJ1-1 TRBV19 - CASTSPVSTEAFF TGTGCCAGTACTTCCCCTGTTAGTACTGAAGCTTTCTTT
TRBD1 TRBJ1-6 TRBV27 - CASRRQGGMESPLHF TGTGCCAGCAGAAGACAGGGGGGAATGGAATCACCCCTCCACTTT
- TRBJ2-7 TRBV7-2 - CASSLGGGVNSSSYEQYF TGTGCCAGCAGCTTAGGGGGAGGTGTCAATAGCTCCTCCTACGAGCAGTACTTC
- TRBJ1-6 TRBV30 - CAWKVGTAYNSPLHF TGTGCCTGGAAGGTTGGGACGGCCTATAATTCACCCCTCCACTTT
- TRBJ2-5 TRBV7-2 - CASRQSRGVWETQYF TGTGCCAGCAGACAATCAAGGGGGGTTTGGGAGACCCAGTACTTC
- TRBJ2-5 TRBV12-3/TRBV12-4 many CASSPSWETQYF TGTGCCAGCAGTCCTAGTTGGGAGACCCAGTACTTC
- TRBJ2-1 TRBV10-2 - CARTRGQSFSYNEQFF TGCGCCAGAACTAGAGGACAGTCCTTCTCCTACAATGAGCAGTTCTTC
TRBD1 TRBJ2-2 TRBV29-1 many CSAETSDRRGKLFF TGCAGCGCTGAGACTTCGGACAGGCGTGGGAAGCTGTTTTTT
- TRBJ1-6 TRBV7-3 many CASSSSLDSPLHF TGTGCCAGCAGCTCCAGTCTGGATTCACCCCTCCACTTT
- TRBJ1-1 TRBV19 many CASSRTRGEAFF TGTGCCAGTAGTAGAACTCGAGGTGAAGCTTTCTTT
TRBD2 TRBJ2-4 TRBV29-1 few CSVESAGVANIQYF TGCAGCGTTGAATCAGCGGGAGTGGCGAACATTCAGTACTTC
- TRBJ2-2 TRBV19 many CASSIVGGNTGELFF TGTGCCAGTAGTATAGTTGGCGGGAACACCGGGGAGCTGTTTTTT
- TRBJ2-7 TRBV6-1 - CASSPKGPNEQYF TGTGCCAGCAGCCCTAAGGGTCCCAACGAGCAGTACTTC
- TRBJ1-1 TRBV20-1 many CSAKEGVNTEAFF TGCAGTGCCAAAGAAGGCGTGAACACTGAAGCTTTCTTT
TRBD1 TRBJ2-7 TRBV29-1 many CSVGQGAGEQYF TGCAGCGTTGGACAGGGGGCTGGCGAGCAGTACTTC
- TRBJ2-7 TRBV20-1 - CSAREGSGITYEQYF TGCAGTGCTAGAGAGGGGTCTGGAATTACCTACGAGCAGTACTTC